One and the same sample provided the 8 T cell receptor beta chains below, sequenced in a study of cytomegalovirus exposure and HLA in healthy donors. Primers for the PCR totalled 60 Vbeta and 13 Jbeta. Sequenced by immunoSEQ multiplex PCR; TCRdb stores in-frame clones only, minus some. This sample carries around 190,000 clones, around 77% of them seen once, and the ten largest clones take about 1.9%. Sequencing was carried out using PBMCs. The receptors stem from a man aged 25-45 years in good health and CMV-seronegative.

The CDR3 loop reads CASLKWGEGKLFF. CDR3 nucleotides: TGTGCCAGCCTTAAATGGGGAGAAGGAAAACTGTTTTTT. The chain recombines TRBV5-4 with TRBJ1-4; D call uncertain. This CDR3 spans 13 amino acids. Germline V lookup: CDR1 SGHNT, CDR2 YYREEE (reference sequence). Trimming stripped 7 bases from V and 10 bases from J, with 17 bases between. The whole variable domain, filled in from reference TRBV5-4 and TRBJ1-4, reads ETGVTQSPTHLIKTRGQQVTLRCSSQSGHNTVSWYQQALGQGPQFIFQYYREEENGRGNFPPRFSGLQFPNYSSELNVNALELDDSALYLCASLKWGEGKLFFGSGTQLSVL.

For this clone: An end of the junction differs from the germline gene, which may be a read error. V and J are TRBV30 and TRBJ1-3; a possible D gene is TRBD1 (6 bases). The length of the CDR3 is 14 residues. The germline CDR1 and CDR2 sequences are GTSNPN and SVGIG (reference sequence). The CDR3 region is CAWSTTPQGNAIYF. Here the CDR3 DNA reads TGTGCCTGGAGTACTACTCCACAGGGAAACGCCATATATTTT.

V is TRBV7-9 and J is TRBJ2-2, with D maybe TRBD1 (6 bases). CDR3 size: 15 residues. V lost 8 bases and J lost 2, with 15 bases in between. CDR1 SEHNR and CDR2 FQNEAQ come from the germline V gene (reference sequence). In DNA, the CDR3 is TGTGCCAGCTGGGAATGGGACATTAACACCGGGGAGCTGTTTTTT. This gives the protein CASWEWDINTGELFF.

The rearrangement joins TRBV28 to TRBJ2-3; D is undetermined. V was trimmed by 6 bases and J by 0 bases, leaving 7 bases between them. CDR1 is MDHEN and CDR2 is SYDVKM in the germline V gene. The CDR3 is 13 residues long. CDR3 loop: CASSGTSTDTQYF. Here the CDR3 DNA reads TGTGCCAGCAGCGGTACTAGCACAGATACGCAGTATTTT.

V gene TRBV19 combines with J gene TRBJ2-1; 8 nucleotides line up with TRBD2. There are 17 residues in the CDR3. CDR1 and CDR2 from the germline V gene are LNHDA and SQIVND (reference sequence). The V gene end was trimmed by 0 bases and the J gene end by 5 bases; junction bases not matched to a gene: 9. CDR3 amino acids: CASSIDIPGLANNEQFF. Written as DNA, the CDR3 is TGTGCCAGTAGTATAGATATCCCTGGACTAGCCAACAATGAGCAGTTCTTC.

The chain joins TRBV14 to TRBJ1-5, with TRBD1 identical over 7 bases. Losses at the gene ends were 0 bases for V and 4 bases for J; bases not matched to a gene: 9. In germline, CDR1 is SGHDN, CDR2 FVKESK. This CDR3 is 17 amino acids long. CDR3 sequence: CASSQDSQGEKNQPQHF. CDR3 DNA: TGTGCCAGCAGCCAAGATTCTCAGGGGGAAAAAAATCAGCCCCAGCATTTT. Combining the CDR3 with reference TRBV14 and TRBJ1-5 gives the whole variable domain EAGVTQFPSHSVIEKGQTVTLRCDPISGHDNLYWYRRVMGKEIKFLLHFVKESKQDESGMPNNRFLAERTGGTYSTLKVQPAELEDSGVYFCASSQDSQGEKNQPQHFGDGTRLSIL.

The chain carries TRBV9 and TRBJ2-3, with 9 nucleotides matching TRBD2. J lost 0 bases, V lost 3 bases, and 8 bases had no gene match. Per the germline V gene, CDR1 is SGDLS and CDR2 is YYNGEE. This CDR3 comprises 17 residues. Here the CDR3 DNA reads TGTGCCAGCAGCGAGAGGGGTAGCGGGAGTAGCACAGATACGCAGTATTTT. This codes for CASSERGSGSSTDTQYF.

The chain employs TRBV27 and TRBJ2-7; 9 bases fit TRBD2. V was clipped by 3 bases and J by 7 bases; unmatched bases: 4. The CDR3 covers 13 residues. Germline V gene sequence: CDR1 MNHEY, CDR2 SMNVEV (reference sequence). The CDR3 sequence: CASSFSGSWEQYF. As DNA, the CDR3 is TGTGCCAGCAGTTTTAGCGGGAGTTGGGAGCAGTACTTC.